This T cell receptor beta chain was captured in a study of blood T cells in healthy people across ages. CDR3 length equals 16 residues. V shed 7 bases and J 0 bases; nucleotides not matched to a gene: 8. The germline V gene encodes CDR1 MDHEN and CDR2 SYDVKM. This clonotype occurred a few times. The people who gave samples were healthy Caucasians from Russia, aged roughly 6 to 100. Every sample yielded at least 7 million isolated PBMCs. It was with a sample-barcoded 5' primer and a J-beta primer mix that a second PCR of roughly 7 to 11 cycles was run. TCRdb itself ran the 5' RACE reads through MiXCR, one entry per CDR3 protein. The table shows hundreds of thousands of distinct CDR3 sequences, with around 21% occurring only once.

J is TRBJ2-4 and V is TRBV28; 8 positions agree with TRBD1. Sequencing was carried out using blood. The TCR sequence derives from a man between 65 and 85 years old in good health. Here the CDR3 DNA reads TGTGCCAGCACCAGGGGACAGGACCAAGCCAAAAACATTCAGTACTTC. Protein: CASTRGQDQAKNIQYF.